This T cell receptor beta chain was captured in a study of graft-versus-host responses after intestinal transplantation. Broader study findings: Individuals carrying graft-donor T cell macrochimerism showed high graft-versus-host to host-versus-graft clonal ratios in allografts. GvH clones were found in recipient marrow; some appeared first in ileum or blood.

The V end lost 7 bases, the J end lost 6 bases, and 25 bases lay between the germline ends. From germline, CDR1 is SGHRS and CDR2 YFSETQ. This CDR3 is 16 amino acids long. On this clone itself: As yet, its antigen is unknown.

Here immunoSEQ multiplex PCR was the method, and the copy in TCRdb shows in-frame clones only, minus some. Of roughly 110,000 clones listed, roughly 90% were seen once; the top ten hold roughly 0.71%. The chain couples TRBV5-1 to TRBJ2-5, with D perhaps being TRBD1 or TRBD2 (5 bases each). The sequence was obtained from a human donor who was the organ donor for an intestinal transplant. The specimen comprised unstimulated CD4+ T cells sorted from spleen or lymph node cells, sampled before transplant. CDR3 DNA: TGCGCCAGCCATCAAGGCGACAGCGACGCGGGCCAGACCCAGTACTTC. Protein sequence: CASHQGDSDAGQTQYF.